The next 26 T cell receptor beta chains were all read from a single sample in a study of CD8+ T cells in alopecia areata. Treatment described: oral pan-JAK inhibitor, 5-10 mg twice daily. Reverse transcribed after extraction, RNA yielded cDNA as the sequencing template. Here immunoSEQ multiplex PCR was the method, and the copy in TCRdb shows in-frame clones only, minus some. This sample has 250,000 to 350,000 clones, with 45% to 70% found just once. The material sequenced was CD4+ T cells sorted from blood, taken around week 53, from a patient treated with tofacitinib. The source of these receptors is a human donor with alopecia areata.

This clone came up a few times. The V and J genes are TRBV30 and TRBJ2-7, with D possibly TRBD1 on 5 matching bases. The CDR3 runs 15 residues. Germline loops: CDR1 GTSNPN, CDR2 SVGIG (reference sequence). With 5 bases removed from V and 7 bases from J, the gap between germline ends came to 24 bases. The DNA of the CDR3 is TGTGCCTGGGGACCAGGGCCCCTCCAACACCGGGAGCAGTACTTC. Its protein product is CAWGPGPLQHREQYF.

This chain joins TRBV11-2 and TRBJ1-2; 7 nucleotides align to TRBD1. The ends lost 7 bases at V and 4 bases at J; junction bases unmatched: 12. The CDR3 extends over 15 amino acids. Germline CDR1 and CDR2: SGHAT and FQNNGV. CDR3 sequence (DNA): TGTGCCAGCAACCTCGACAGGGAGGAATTCTATGGCTACACCTTC. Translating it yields CASNLDREEFYGYTF.

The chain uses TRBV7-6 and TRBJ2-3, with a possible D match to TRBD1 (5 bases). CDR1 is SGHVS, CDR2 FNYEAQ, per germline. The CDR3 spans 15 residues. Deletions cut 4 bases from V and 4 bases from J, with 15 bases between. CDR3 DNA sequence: TGTGCCAGCAGCTGGCAGGGTAGTGGTGCAGATACGCAGTATTTT. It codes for CASSWQGSGADTQYF.

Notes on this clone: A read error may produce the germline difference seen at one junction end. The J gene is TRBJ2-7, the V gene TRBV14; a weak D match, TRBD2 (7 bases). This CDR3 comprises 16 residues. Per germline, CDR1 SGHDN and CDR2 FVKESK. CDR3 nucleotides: TGTGCCAGCAGCCCCCTAGTTGGGGGGGCAAGATACGACCAGTACTTC. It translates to CASSPLVGGARYDQYF.

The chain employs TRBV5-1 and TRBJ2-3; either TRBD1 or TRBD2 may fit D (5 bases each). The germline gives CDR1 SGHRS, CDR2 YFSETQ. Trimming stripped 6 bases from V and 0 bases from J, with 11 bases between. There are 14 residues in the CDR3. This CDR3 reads CASTRDVSTDTQYF. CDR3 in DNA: TGCGCCAGCACCCGGGACGTTAGCACAGATACGCAGTATTTT.

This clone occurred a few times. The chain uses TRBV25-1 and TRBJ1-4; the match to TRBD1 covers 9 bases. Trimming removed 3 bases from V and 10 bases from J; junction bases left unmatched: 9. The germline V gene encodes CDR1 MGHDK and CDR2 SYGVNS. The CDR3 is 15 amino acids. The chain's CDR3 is CASSESGTGPIKLFF. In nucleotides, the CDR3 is TGTGCCAGCAGTGAGTCCGGGACAGGGCCAATAAAACTGTTTTTT.

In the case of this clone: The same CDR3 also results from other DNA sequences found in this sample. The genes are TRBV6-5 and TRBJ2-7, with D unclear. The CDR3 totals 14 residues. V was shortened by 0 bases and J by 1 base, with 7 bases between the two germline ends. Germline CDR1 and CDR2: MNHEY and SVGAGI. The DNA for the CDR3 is TGTGCCAGCAGTTACTCGGCGGCGTCCTACGAGCAGTACTTC. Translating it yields CASSYSAASYEQYF.

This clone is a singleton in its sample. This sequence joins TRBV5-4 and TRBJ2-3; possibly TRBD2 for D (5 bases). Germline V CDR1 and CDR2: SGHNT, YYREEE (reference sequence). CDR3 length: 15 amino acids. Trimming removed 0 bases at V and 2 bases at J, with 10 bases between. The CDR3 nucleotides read TGTGCCAGCAGCTTGGATCTCGGGGTCACAGATACGCAGTATTTT. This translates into CASSLDLGVTDTQYF.

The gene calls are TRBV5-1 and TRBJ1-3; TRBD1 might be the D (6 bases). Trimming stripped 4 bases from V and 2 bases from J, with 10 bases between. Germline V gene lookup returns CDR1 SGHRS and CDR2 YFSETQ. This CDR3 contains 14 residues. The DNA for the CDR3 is TGCGCCAGCAGCCCGGACAGCACTGGAAACACCATATATTTT. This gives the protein CASSPDSTGNTIYF.

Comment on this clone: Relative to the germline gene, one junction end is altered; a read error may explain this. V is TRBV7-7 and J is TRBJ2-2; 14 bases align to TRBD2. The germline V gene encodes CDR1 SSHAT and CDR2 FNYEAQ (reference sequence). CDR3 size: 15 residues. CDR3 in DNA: TGTGCTAGCAGCTTGGGACTAGCGGGGGTCGGGGAGCTGTTTTTT. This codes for CASSLGLAGVGELFF.

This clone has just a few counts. The CDR3 DNA sequence: TGTGCCAGCAGCCAAGGCGCTAATAGCGGGGGCTGGATCACAGATACGCAGTATTTT. The encoded protein is CASSQGANSGGWITDTQYF. The chain employs TRBV4-2 and TRBJ2-3, with 9 bases that match TRBD2. V lost 1 base, J lost 2 bases, and 13 bases stayed unmatched. The CDR3 length is 19 residues. Germline V gene lookup returns CDR1 LGHNA and CDR2 YNFKEQ.

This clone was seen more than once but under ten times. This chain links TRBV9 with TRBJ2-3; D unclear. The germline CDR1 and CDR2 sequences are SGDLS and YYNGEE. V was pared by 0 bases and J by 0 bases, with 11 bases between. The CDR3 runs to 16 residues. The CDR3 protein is CASSVEIGTSTDTQYF. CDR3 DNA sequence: TGTGCCAGCAGCGTAGAGATAGGAACAAGCACAGATACGCAGTATTTT.

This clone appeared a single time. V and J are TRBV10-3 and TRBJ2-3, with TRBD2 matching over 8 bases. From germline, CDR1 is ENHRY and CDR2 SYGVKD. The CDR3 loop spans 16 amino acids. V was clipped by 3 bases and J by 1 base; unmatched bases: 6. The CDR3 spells CAISENRAGGTDTQYF. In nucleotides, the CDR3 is TGTGCCATCAGTGAAAATAGAGCGGGGGGCACAGATACGCAGTATTTT.

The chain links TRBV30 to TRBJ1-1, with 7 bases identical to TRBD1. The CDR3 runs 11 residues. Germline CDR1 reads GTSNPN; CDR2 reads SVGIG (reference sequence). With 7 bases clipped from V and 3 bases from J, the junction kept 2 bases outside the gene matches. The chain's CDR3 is CASQGDTEAFF. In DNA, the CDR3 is TGTGCCTCGCAGGGGGACACTGAAGCTTTCTTT.

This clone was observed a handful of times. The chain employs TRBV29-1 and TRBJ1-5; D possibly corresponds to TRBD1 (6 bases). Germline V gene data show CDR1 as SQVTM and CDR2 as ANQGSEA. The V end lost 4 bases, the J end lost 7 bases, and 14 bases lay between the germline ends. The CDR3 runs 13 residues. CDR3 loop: CSVASVQGQPQHF. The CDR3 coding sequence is TGCAGCGTTGCCTCAGTACAGGGCCAGCCCCAGCATTTT.

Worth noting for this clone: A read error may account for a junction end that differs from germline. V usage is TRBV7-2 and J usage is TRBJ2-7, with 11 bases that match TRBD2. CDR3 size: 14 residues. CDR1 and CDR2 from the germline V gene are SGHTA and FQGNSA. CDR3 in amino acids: CASSLAGGTYEQYF. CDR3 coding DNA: TGTGCCAGCAGCCTAGCGGGGGGAACCTACGAGCAGTACTTC. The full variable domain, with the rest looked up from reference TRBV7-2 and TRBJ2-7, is GAGVSQSPSNKVTEKGKDVELRCDPISGHTALYWYRQSLGQGLEFLIYFQGNSAPDKSGLPSDRFSAERTGGSVSTLTIQRTQQEDSAVYLCASSLAGGTYEQYFGPGTRLTVT.

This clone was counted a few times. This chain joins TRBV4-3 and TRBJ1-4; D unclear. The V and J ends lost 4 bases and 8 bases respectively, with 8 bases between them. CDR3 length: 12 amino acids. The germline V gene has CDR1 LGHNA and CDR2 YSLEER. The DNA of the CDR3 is TGCGCCAGCAGCCTAAACCCCGAAAAACTGTTTTTT. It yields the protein CASSLNPEKLFF.

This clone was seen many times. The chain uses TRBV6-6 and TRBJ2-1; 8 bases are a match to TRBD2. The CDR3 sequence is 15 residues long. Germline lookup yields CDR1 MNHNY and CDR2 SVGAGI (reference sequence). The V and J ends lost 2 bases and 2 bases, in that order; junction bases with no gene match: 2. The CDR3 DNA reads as TGTGCCAGCAGTTACCAGCGGGGGACCTACAATGAGCAGTTCTTC. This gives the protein CASSYQRGTYNEQFF.

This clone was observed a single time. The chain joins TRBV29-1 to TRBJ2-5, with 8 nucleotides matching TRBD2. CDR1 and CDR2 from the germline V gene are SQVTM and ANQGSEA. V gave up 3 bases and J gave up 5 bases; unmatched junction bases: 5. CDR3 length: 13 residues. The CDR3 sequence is CSVDRGGLETQYF. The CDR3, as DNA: TGCAGCGTTGACCGGGGGGGTTTGGAGACCCAGTACTTC.

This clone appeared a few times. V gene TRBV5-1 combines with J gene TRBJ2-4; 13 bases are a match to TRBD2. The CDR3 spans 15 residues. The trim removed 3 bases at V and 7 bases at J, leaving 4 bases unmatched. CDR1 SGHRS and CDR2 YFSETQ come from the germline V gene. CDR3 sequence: CASSSTSGGTNIQYF. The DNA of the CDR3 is TGCGCCAGCAGCTCGACTAGCGGGGGGACGAACATTCAGTACTTC.

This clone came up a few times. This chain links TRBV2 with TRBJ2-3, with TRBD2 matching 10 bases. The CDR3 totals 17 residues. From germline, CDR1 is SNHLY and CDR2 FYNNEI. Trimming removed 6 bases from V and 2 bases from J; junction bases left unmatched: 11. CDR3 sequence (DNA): TGTGCCAGCAGGGGAGAAGCGGGGGGGAATCCCACAGATACGCAGTATTTT. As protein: CASRGEAGGNPTDTQYF. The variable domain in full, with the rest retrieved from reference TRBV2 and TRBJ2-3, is EPEVTQTPSHQVTQMGQEVILRCVPISNHLYFYWYRQILGQKVEFLVSFYNNEISEKSEIFDDQFSVERPDGSNFTLKIRSTKLEDSAMYFCASRGEAGGNPTDTQYFGPGTRLTVL.

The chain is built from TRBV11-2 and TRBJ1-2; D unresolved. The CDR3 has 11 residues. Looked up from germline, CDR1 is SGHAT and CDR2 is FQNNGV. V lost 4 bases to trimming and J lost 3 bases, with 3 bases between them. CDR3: CASSSYYGYTF. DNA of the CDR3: TGTGCCAGCAGCTCCTACTATGGCTACACCTTC.

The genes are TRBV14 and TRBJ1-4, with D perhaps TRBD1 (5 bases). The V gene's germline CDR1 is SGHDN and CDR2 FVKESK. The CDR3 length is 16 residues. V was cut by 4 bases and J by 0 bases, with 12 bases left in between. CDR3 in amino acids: CASSLYAGTTNEKLFF. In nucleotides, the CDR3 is TGTGCCAGCAGCCTATATGCAGGGACAACTAATGAAAAACTGTTTTTT.

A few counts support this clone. The CDR3 is CSALQGSGYTF. CDR3 DNA: TGCAGTGCCCTACAGGGGTCTGGCTACACCTTC. The chain uses TRBV20-1 and TRBJ1-2; TRBD1 matches 7 bases. This CDR3 has 11 residues. Germline-derived CDR1 and CDR2 are DFQATT and SNEGSKA (reference sequence). The trim removed 6 bases at V and 7 bases at J, leaving 5 bases unmatched.

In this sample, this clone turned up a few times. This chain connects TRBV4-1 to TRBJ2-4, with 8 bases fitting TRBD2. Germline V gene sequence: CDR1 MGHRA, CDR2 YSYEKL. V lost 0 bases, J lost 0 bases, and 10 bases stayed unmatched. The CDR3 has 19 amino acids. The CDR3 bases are TGCGCCAGCAGCCAAGATCCAGCGGGGGAGACCCTAGCCAAAAACATTCAGTACTTC. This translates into CASSQDPAGETLAKNIQYF.

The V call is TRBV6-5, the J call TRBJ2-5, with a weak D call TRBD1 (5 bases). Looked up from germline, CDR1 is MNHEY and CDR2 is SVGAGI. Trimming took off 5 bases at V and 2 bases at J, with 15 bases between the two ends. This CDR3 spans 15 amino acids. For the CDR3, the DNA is TGTGCCAGCAGTAGCCGGACAAGAAAACAAGAGACCCAGTACTTC. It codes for CASSSRTRKQETQYF.